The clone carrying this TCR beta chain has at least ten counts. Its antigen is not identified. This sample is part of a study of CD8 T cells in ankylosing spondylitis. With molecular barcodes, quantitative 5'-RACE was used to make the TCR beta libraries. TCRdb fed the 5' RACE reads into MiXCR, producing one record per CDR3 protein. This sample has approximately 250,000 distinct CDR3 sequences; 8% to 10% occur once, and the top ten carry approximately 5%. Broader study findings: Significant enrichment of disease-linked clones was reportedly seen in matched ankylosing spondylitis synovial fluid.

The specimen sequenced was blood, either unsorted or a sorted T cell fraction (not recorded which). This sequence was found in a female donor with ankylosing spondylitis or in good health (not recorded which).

CDR3 amino acids: CASSLGRAEAFF. The CDR3 nucleotides are TGTGCCAGCAGTTTGGGTCGCGCCGAAGCTTTCTTT. This chain uses TRBV12-3 or TRBV12-4 with TRBJ1-1; D is unresolved. V was shortened by 3 bases and J by 8 bases, with 10 bases between the two germline ends. The CDR3 is 12 residues long.